The rows below give T cell receptor beta chains drawn from one sample of a study of cytomegalovirus exposure and HLA in healthy donors. Method: immunoSEQ multiplex PCR; TCRdb's copy keeps in-frame clones and lacks some. The top ten clones hold approximately 5% of a sample with about 120,000 clones, approximately 80% of them seen once. Sample: PBMCs. The receptors stem from a woman under 40 in good health and CMV-seropositive. Each CDR3 is given with its conserved first and last residue. A D gene is named only where the DNA matches it firmly. Size values are once, few and many counts, or a class for expanded clones, and some rows have none.

J	D	V	size	DNA	CDR3
TRBJ1-1	.	TRBV29-1	.	TGCAGCGTGGGGATGGGGCCTGAAGCTTTCTTT	CSVGMGPEAFF
TRBJ2-7	.	TRBV6-5	.	TGTGCCAGCAGTTACCAACGGGAGCCGAGGGAGCAGTACTTC	CASSYQREPREQYF
TRBJ2-7	TRBD2	TRBV13	once	TGTGCCAGCACCGGACTAGCGGGAGATGAGCAGTACTTC	CASTGLAGDEQYF
TRBJ1-2	.	TRBV7-3	once	TGTGCCAGCAGCTTAAAACAAAACTATGGCTACACCTTC	CASSLKQNYGYTF
TRBJ1-5	.	TRBV10-2	few	TGCGCCAGCAGTTTACAGGCCTATAGCAATCAGCCCCAGCATTTT	CASSLQAYSNQPQHF
TRBJ2-7	TRBD1	TRBV10-3	.	TGTGCCATCAGCCCGCCGGGACAGGGATACGAGCAGTACTTC	CAISPPGQGYEQYF
TRBJ1-5	.	TRBV7-9	.	TGTTCCAGCAGCCCGAATCCGGGGCCCCAGCATTTT	CSSSPNPGPQHF
TRBJ1-6	.	TRBV2	.	TGTGCCAGCAGTGATGAAGGGGAACCCCTCCACTTT	CASSDEGEPLHF
TRBJ1-1	TRBD1	TRBV6-5	.	TGTGCCAGCACCGGTACAGGGGGCGAAGCTTTCTTT	CASTGTGGEAFF
TRBJ2-5	.	TRBV5-1	.	TGCGCCAGCAGCTTGGGCGGAGGTGAGACCCAGTACTTC	CASSLGGGETQYF
TRBJ1-1	.	TRBV6-5	.	TGTGCCAGCGGAACTATTGGTACTGAAGCTTTCTTT	CASGTIGTEAFF
TRBJ2-1	.	TRBV7-9	.	TGTGCCAGCAGCTTAGCACCCTCGGGGGGCCAGGGTAATGAGCAGTTCTTC	CASSLAPSGGQGNEQFF
TRBJ2-5	.	TRBV7-3	.	TGTGCCAGCAGCTCCCAGTCAGAAGAGACCCAGTACTTC	CASSSQSEETQYF
TRBJ2-5	TRBD2	TRBV4-1	few	TGCGCCAGCAGCCAAGATCTGACTAGCGGGGAGGCCCAGTACTTC	CASSQDLTSGEAQYF
TRBJ2-1	TRBD1	TRBV6-5	.	TGTGCCAGCAGTTACTTCGGGACAGGGGACAATGAGCAGTTCTTC	CASSYFGTGDNEQFF
TRBJ2-5	TRBD1	TRBV2	few	TGTGCCAGCAGACGCAGTCCGGGACAGGGGGTTTCGGAGACCCAGTACTTC	CASRRSPGQGVSETQYF
TRBJ2-7	.	TRBV7-7	.	TGTGCTAGCAGCCACGACCACGCGGGCGAGCAGTACTTC	CASSHDHAGEQYF
TRBJ2-3	TRBD1	TRBV5-1	.	TGCGCCAGCAGCTTGGATGGGGACAGCGGCACAGATACGCAGTATTTT	CASSLDGDSGTDTQYF
TRBJ2-1	.	TRBV6-1	.	TGTGCCAGCAGTGAGTCGGGGTGGGGGACGGGGGTCAATGAGCAGTTCTTC	CASSESGWGTGVNEQFF
TRBJ2-2	TRBD1	TRBV5-4	.	TGTGCCAGCAGTTACGGACAGGGACACACCGGGGAGCTGTTTTTT	CASSYGQGHTGELFF
TRBJ1-3	.	TRBV11-2	.	TGTGCCAGCAGCTTAGTCGGGGGAGTGCATGGAAACACCATATATTTT	CASSLVGGVHGNTIYF
TRBJ1-5	.	TRBV2	.	TGTGCCAGCAGAGGACAGAGACTCAATCAGCCCCAGCATTTT	CASRGQRLNQPQHF
TRBJ2-1	TRBD1	TRBV9	.	TGTGCCAGCAGCGTAGCTACGGGACAGTCCAATGAGCAGTTCTTC	CASSVATGQSNEQFF
TRBJ1-5	.	TRBV19	.	TGTGCCAGTAGTATGGGGGCATATAGCAATCAGCCCCAGCATTTT	CASSMGAYSNQPQHF
TRBJ2-7	.	TRBV7-6	.	TGTGCCAGCAGCTTAGGAAGAGGCGGATACTACGAGCAGTACTTC	CASSLGRGGYYEQYF
TRBJ2-7	.	TRBV2	.	TGTGCCAGCAGTTATTCCTACGAGCAGTACTTC	CASSYSYEQYF
TRBJ2-5	.	TRBV7-9	.	TGTGCCAGCACCGTCCCCGGGGACCAAGAGACCCAGTACTTC	CASTVPGDQETQYF
TRBJ1-2	.	TRBV6-5	few	TGTGCCAGCAGTCCGACAGCTAACTATGGCTACACCTTC	CASSPTANYGYTF